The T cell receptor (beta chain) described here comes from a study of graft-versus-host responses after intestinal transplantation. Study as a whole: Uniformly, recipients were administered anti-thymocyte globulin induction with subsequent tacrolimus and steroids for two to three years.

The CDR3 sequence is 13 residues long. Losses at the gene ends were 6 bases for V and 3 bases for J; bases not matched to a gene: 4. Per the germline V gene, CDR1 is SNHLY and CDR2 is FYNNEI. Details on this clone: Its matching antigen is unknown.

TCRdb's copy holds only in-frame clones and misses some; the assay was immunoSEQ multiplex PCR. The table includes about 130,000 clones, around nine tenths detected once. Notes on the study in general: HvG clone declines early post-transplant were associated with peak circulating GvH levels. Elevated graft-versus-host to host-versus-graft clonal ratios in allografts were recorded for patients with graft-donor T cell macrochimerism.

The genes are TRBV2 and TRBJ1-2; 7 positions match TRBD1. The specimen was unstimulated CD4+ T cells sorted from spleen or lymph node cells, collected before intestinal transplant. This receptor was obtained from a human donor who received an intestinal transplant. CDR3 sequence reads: CASSPQGDYGYTF. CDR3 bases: TGTGCCAGCAGCCCTCAGGGGGACTATGGCTACACCTTC.